This TCR beta chain is drawn from a study of CD8+ T cells in alopecia areata. Sample treatment: oral pan-JAK inhibitor, 5-10 mg twice daily. Researchers picked out CD4+ and CD8+ T cells from PBMCs by sorting. It was cDNA, reverse transcribed from extracted RNA, that served as the sequencing template. Libraries were prepared by immunoSEQ multiplex PCR; TCRdb keeps only in-frame clonotypes and omits some of them. Among 150,000 to 200,000 clones, roughly 70% were seen once, and the ten largest hold 1.3%. Per germline, CDR1 SQVTM and CDR2 ANQGSEA. V lost 6 bases to trimming and J lost 4 bases, with 15 bases between them. The CDR3 is made up of 13 amino acids.

The source material was CD4+ T cells sorted from blood, sampled at week 49, from a patient treated with tofacitinib. This sequence joins TRBV29-1 and TRBJ1-1, with D uncertain. This receptor was taken from a human donor with alopecia areata. The CDR3 nucleotides are TGCAGCGTAAATCCTCTTACACGCACTGAAGCTTTCTTT. Protein sequence: CSVNPLTRTEAFF.